Listed here are 18 T cell receptor beta chains from one sample, sequenced in a study of T-cell memory formation after mild COVID-19. TCRdb ran MiXCR on the 5' RACE reads and lists one entry per CDR3 protein. The sample records approximately 150,000 distinct CDR3 sequences, around 21% being singletons. Sequenced sample: PBMCs or a T cell subset sorted from them (not recorded which). The receptors come from an adult woman who had mild COVID-19 (a few samples of this study predate the infection). Cell type and time point are not known.

The chain carries TRBV6-5 and TRBJ2-3, with D possibly being TRBD2 (7 bases). The CDR3 runs to 16 residues. Germline V gives CDR1 MNHEY, CDR2 SVGAGI. V was shortened by 6 bases and J by 5 bases, with 21 bases between the two germline ends. The DNA of the CDR3 is TGTGCCAGCAGCTCGACTGGGCGGGGGCGGAAAGATACGCAGTATTTT. Translation: CASSSTGRGRKDTQYF.

This clonotype has more than one count but fewer than ten. This sequence joins TRBV18 and TRBJ2-2; D not certain. Trimming left V 6 bases short and J 12 bases short, with 14 bases between. CDR3 size: 12 residues. Germline V gives CDR1 KGHSH, CDR2 LQKENI. The CDR3: CASSPPGAKLFF. Written as DNA, the CDR3 is TGTGCCAGCTCCCCCCCCGGAGCGAAGCTGTTTTTT.

The chain couples TRBV12-3 or TRBV12-4 to TRBJ1-1; 8 positions agree with TRBD1. The CDR3 totals 17 residues. V was clipped by 6 bases and J by 4 bases; unmatched bases: 16. The CDR3 DNA reads as TGTGCCAGCAGCCGATCAGGGGGCGGAGTGGCAGGCACTGAAGCTTTCTTT. It yields the protein CASSRSGGGVAGTEAFF.

This clonotype came up many times. The chain joins TRBV20-1 to TRBJ2-7; TRBD1 matches 7 bases. The V and J ends lost 0 bases and 1 base, in that order; junction bases with no gene match: 9. Per germline, CDR1 DFQATT and CDR2 SNEGSKA (reference sequence). The length of the CDR3 is 16 residues. The CDR3: CSARDPARQGSYEQYF. DNA for the CDR3: TGCAGTGCTAGAGATCCCGCCCGACAGGGTTCCTACGAGCAGTACTTC.

This clonotype was seen many times. The V gene is TRBV5-1, the J gene TRBJ2-7, with TRBD1 matching over 10 bases. Per germline, CDR1 SGHRS and CDR2 YFSETQ. This CDR3 region has 14 residues. V lost 3 bases to trimming and J lost 4 bases; unmatched junction nucleotides: 4. The CDR3 sequence is CASSSRQGAYEQYF. In nucleotides, the CDR3 is TGCGCCAGCAGCTCCAGACAGGGGGCGTACGAGCAGTACTTC.

This rearrangement joins TRBV18 to TRBJ1-4; D unclear. The CDR3 is made up of 16 amino acids. Germline CDR1 and CDR2: KGHSH and LQKENI. V was pared by 0 bases and J by 0 bases, with 8 bases between. The CDR3 protein is CASSPPVATTNEKLFF. The CDR3 DNA reads TGTGCCAGCTCACCACCAGTAGCAACAACTAATGAAAAACTGTTTTTT.

This rearrangement joins TRBV21-1 to TRBJ2-2. TRBV21-1 is a pseudogene locus. This CDR3 comprises 13 residues. The CDR3 region is CASSKDPTGELFF. As DNA, the CDR3 is TGTGCCAGCAGCAAAGACCCCACCGGGGAGCTGTTTTTT.

The gene calls are TRBV5-1 and TRBJ2-3; maybe TRBD1 (6 bases). Trimming stripped 4 bases from V and 1 base from J, with 13 bases between. The CDR3 covers 15 residues. The germline V gene has CDR1 SGHRS and CDR2 YFSETQ. The CDR3 DNA is TGCGCCAGCAGCGTTCAGGGGTTGGGCACAGATACGCAGTATTTT. This encodes CASSVQGLGTDTQYF.

The chain couples TRBV7-9 to TRBJ2-7; D remains ambiguous. Germline V gives CDR1 SEHNR, CDR2 FQNEAQ (reference sequence). The CDR3 loop spans 14 amino acids. V lost 1 base and J lost 0, with 7 bases in between. This CDR3 reads CASSLVSSSYEQYF. The CDR3 region has the DNA TGTGCCAGCAGCTTAGTTTCTAGCTCCTACGAGCAGTACTTC.

The chain is built from TRBV5-1 and TRBJ2-3, with D perhaps matching TRBD1 (6 bases). Trimming left V 0 bases short and J 2 bases short, with 16 bases between. This CDR3 region has 17 residues. CDR1 is SGHRS and CDR2 is YFSETQ in the germline V gene. The CDR3 nucleotides read TGCGCCAGCAGCTTGGCCAAAACAGGGAGCGTCACAGATACGCAGTATTTT. It is translated as CASSLAKTGSVTDTQYF.

The chain combines TRBV10-3 with TRBJ2-1; 8 nucleotides match TRBD1. Germline loops: CDR1 ENHRY, CDR2 SYGVKD. The CDR3 sequence is 14 residues long. V trimming: 7 bases; J trimming: 7 bases; junction bases outside the gene matches: 9. CDR3 sequence: CAITRQGARNEQFF. The CDR3 DNA reads as TGTGCCATCACCAGGCAGGGGGCAAGGAATGAGCAGTTCTTC.

This chain links TRBV12-3 or TRBV12-4 with TRBJ2-3; D possibly matches TRBD1 or TRBD2 (6 bases each). V was shortened by 1 base and J by 0 bases, with 11 bases between the two germline ends. The CDR3 length is 16 residues. CDR3 nucleotide sequence: TGTGCCAGCAGTTTAGGGAGGGGGATTAGCACAGATACGCAGTATTTT. This encodes CASSLGRGISTDTQYF.

This CDR3 reads CASSVGAIDEKLFF. As DNA, the CDR3 is TGTGCCAGCAGCGTAGGGGCGATAGATGAAAAACTGTTTTTT. The V call is TRBV9, the J call TRBJ1-4; D gene ambiguous. In germline, CDR1 is SGDLS, CDR2 YYNGEE. Trimming pared 0 bases from V and 6 bases from J, leaving 9 bases between. This CDR3 contains 14 residues.

This clonotype was seen a few times. The chain employs TRBV7-8 and TRBJ1-4; D remains unclear. CDR3 size: 15 residues. Germline loops: CDR1 SGHVS, CDR2 FQNEAQ. V gave up 1 base and J gave up 2 bases, with 8 bases separating them. CDR3 sequence: CASSLDEVTNEKLFF. The CDR3 bases are TGTGCCAGCAGCTTAGATGAGGTGACTAATGAAAAACTGTTTTTT.

This clonotype showed up just a few times. CDR3 DNA sequence: TGTGCCACCAGTGATTCCCAGGGGGCTGGGGCCAACGTCCTGACTTTC. Amino acids: CATSDSQGAGANVLTF. The chain couples TRBV24-1 to TRBJ2-6, with 7 bases matching TRBD1. From germline, CDR1 is KGHDR and CDR2 SFDVKD. This CDR3 is 16 amino acids long. V lost 2 bases to trimming and J lost 2 bases; unmatched junction nucleotides: 2.

This clonotype has more than one count but fewer than ten. The rearrangement joins TRBV5-1 to TRBJ2-7; D gene ambiguous. This CDR3 has 16 amino acids. Germline CDR1 is SGHRS and CDR2 is YFSETQ. Trimming shortened V by 1 base and J by 0 bases, and 14 bases separated the two germline ends. This CDR3 reads CASSLQPGRSSYEQYF. The CDR3, as DNA: TGCGCCAGCAGCTTGCAGCCTGGCAGATCCTCCTACGAGCAGTACTTC.

This clonotype has just a few counts. One end of the junction fails to match germline, which may point to a read error. V gene TRBV20-1 combines with J gene TRBJ2-2; 9 bases map to TRBD1. Germline V gives CDR1 DFQATT, CDR2 SNEGSKA (reference sequence). The CDR3 has 15 amino acids. CDR3 nucleotides: TGCAGTGCTAGCACAGGGGGCGCGAATACCGGGGAGCTGTTTTTT. Protein product: CSASTGGANTGELFF.

The chain uses TRBV20-1 and TRBJ1-5; D remains ambiguous. The CDR3 is 14 residues long. CDR1 and CDR2 (germline): DFQATT, SNEGSKA (reference sequence). Deletions cut 2 bases from V and 0 bases from J, with 8 bases between. The CDR3 nucleotides read TGCAGTGCTAGAAGGCCAGGTAGCAATCAGCCCCAGCATTTT. Residues: CSARRPGSNQPQHF.